A single sample gave rise to the 26 T cell receptor beta chains below, sequenced in a study of T cell responses to AZD1222 COVID-19 vaccine. TCRdb keeps only in-frame clones here, not all; method: immunoSEQ multiplex PCR. The table shows around 120,000 clones, with 88% occurring only once. Source: peripheral blood, taken on day 0 of AZD1222 vaccination. The receptors were sampled from an adult in good health.

This rearrangement joins TRBV2 to TRBJ2-2, with D possibly called TRBD1 or TRBD2 (5 bases each). Germline assignment: CDR1 SNHLY and CDR2 FYNNEI. Trimming took 6 bases from V and 6 from J, leaving 14 bases between them. This CDR3 spans 14 amino acids. For the CDR3, the DNA is TGTGCCAGCAGGGACACTAGGTTTGCCGGGGAGCTGTTTTTT. Protein product: CASRDTRFAGELFF.

The rearrangement joins TRBV5-1 to TRBJ1-3; 8 bases agree with TRBD1. This CDR3 has 15 amino acids. Germline assignment: CDR1 SGHRS and CDR2 YFSETQ. J lost 2 bases, V lost 2 bases, and 3 bases had no gene match. CDR3 DNA sequence: TGCGCCAGCAGCTTACCAGGGGGCGCTGGAAACACCATATATTTT. Its translation is CASSLPGGAGNTIYF.

This chain uses TRBV5-1 with TRBJ1-1; TRBD1 is a possible D gene (5 bases). Germline-derived CDR1 and CDR2 are SGHRS and YFSETQ. V lost 0 bases and J lost 2, with 8 bases in between. This CDR3 comprises 14 residues. CDR3: CASSLVQGNTEAFF. For the CDR3, the DNA is TGCGCCAGCAGCTTGGTCCAGGGAAACACTGAAGCTTTCTTT.

The V and J genes are TRBV6-2 or TRBV6-3 and TRBJ2-3; 8 bases map to TRBD2. The CDR3 consists of 18 residues. Germline V lookup: CDR1 MNHEY, CDR2 SVGEGT. The V and J ends lost 4 bases and 3 bases, in that order; junction bases with no gene match: 15. The CDR3, as DNA: TGTGCCAGCAGTTCCCCCTCTTCGGCGGGGGGCATGACAGATACGCAGTATTTT. Its protein product is CASSSPSSAGGMTDTQYF.

This clone was recorded only once. The rearrangement uses TRBV1 and TRBJ1-1. TRBV1 constitutes a pseudogene. This CDR3 is built from 15 residues. The CDR3 region is CTSSQDPLWNTEAFF. The CDR3 region has the DNA TGCACCAGCAGCCAAGATCCCTTGTGGAACACTGAAGCTTTCTTT.

The rearrangement uses TRBV5-6 and TRBJ2-7; D is perhaps TRBD1 (6 bases). The CDR3 consists of 13 residues. Germline lookup yields CDR1 SGHDT and CDR2 YYEEEE. V was shortened by 3 bases and J by 3 bases, with 10 bases between the two germline ends. The CDR3 protein is CASSSRGGYEQYF. CDR3 coding DNA: TGTGCCAGCAGCTCCCGAGGGGGCTACGAGCAGTACTTC.

This clone was observed at least ten times. This chain joins TRBV2 and TRBJ2-7, with no clear D. V was clipped by 0 bases and J by 0 bases, with 12 bases between them. Germline CDR1 reads SNHLY; CDR2 reads FYNNEI. CDR3 size: 16 residues. The CDR3 DNA sequence: TGTGCCAGCAGTGAAGCCCAGGCGGCTAGCTCCTACGAGCAGTACTTC. Protein product: CASSEAQAASSYEQYF.

The chain is built from TRBV5-1 and TRBJ1-2; TRBD1 matches 10 bases. The CDR3 is 16 residues long. CDR1 and CDR2 from the germline V gene are SGHRS and YFSETQ. The J segment lost 4 bases and the V segment lost 4 bases, leaving 10 bases of the junction unmatched. As DNA, the CDR3 is TGCGCCAGCAGCGGGAGACAGGGGGCCAACCCCTATGGCTACACCTTC. Translated: CASSGRQGANPYGYTF.

This chain uses TRBV10-3 with TRBJ2-5, with D tentatively TRBD1 (8 bases). CDR1 and CDR2 from the germline V gene are ENHRY and SYGVKD. The V gene lost 9 bases and the J gene lost 5 bases, with 22 bases spanning the gap. CDR3 length: 15 amino acids. CDR3 region: CAMQQGGIPGETQYF. The CDR3 DNA follows: TGTGCCATGCAACAGGGGGGGATACCAGGGGAGACCCAGTACTTC.

The chain combines TRBV15 with TRBJ1-5, with D hard to call. V dropped 5 bases and J dropped 7 bases, with 24 bases sitting between them. Germline loops: CDR1 LNHNV, CDR2 YYDKDF (reference sequence). The CDR3 spans 17 residues. CDR3 residues: CATSSRLRPEARQPQHF. The CDR3 nucleotides are TGTGCCACCAGCTCCCGCTTAAGACCCGAGGCCCGGCAGCCCCAGCATTTT.

The chain couples TRBV15 to TRBJ1-2; D possibly corresponds to TRBD1 (6 bases). This CDR3 region has 16 residues. CDR1 LNHNV and CDR2 YYDKDF come from the germline V gene (reference sequence). V was clipped by 3 bases and J by 2 bases, with 16 bases between them. CDR3 amino acids: CATSRAGALLNYGYTF. Written as DNA, the CDR3 is TGTGCCACCAGCAGGGCAGGGGCCCTCCTAAACTATGGCTACACCTTC.

This chain connects TRBV25-1 to TRBJ1-3; no reliable D call. The CDR3 has 14 residues. The germline V and J ends were trimmed by 10 bases and 0 bases, with 13 bases remaining between them. The germline V gene encodes CDR1 MGHDK and CDR2 SYGVNS. The CDR3 is CATSAGRSGNTIYF. CDR3 nucleotide sequence: TGTGCCACCTCGGCTGGGCGCTCTGGAAACACCATATATTTT.

With respect to this clone: This specimen includes other DNA sequences encoding the same CDR3. This chain joins TRBV27 and TRBJ1-5; 9 bases line up with TRBD1. The V gene end was trimmed by 10 bases and the J gene end by 8 bases; junction bases not matched to a gene: 12. This CDR3 contains 14 residues. The germline CDR1 and CDR2 sequences are MNHEY and SMNVEV (reference sequence). This CDR3 reads CATSLGTGTKPQHF. The CDR3 DNA follows: TGTGCCACCTCGTTAGGGACAGGGACAAAGCCCCAGCATTTT.

CDR3 in amino acids: CASSYSFGGEGTEAFF. CDR3 in DNA: TGTGCCAGCAGTTACTCGTTCGGGGGGGAGGGCACTGAAGCTTTCTTT. The chain recombines TRBV6-5 with TRBJ1-1, with a weak D call TRBD1 (5 bases). The V and J ends lost 0 bases and 4 bases respectively, with 15 bases between them. Per germline, CDR1 MNHEY and CDR2 SVGAGI. This CDR3 spans 16 amino acids.

The rearrangement uses TRBV6-2 or TRBV6-3 and TRBJ2-7, with D unclear. Looked up from germline, CDR1 is MNHEY and CDR2 is SVGEGT. The CDR3 runs 13 residues. V was cut by 3 bases and J by 0 bases, with 6 bases left in between. CDR3 nucleotides: TGTGCCAGCAGTTATTGGGACTCCTACGAGCAGTACTTC. Translated, it gives CASSYWDSYEQYF.

This clone was found a few times. V usage is TRBV29-1 and J usage is TRBJ1-4; TRBD1 might be the D (6 bases). The CDR3 spans 13 residues. Germline CDR1 reads SQVTM; CDR2 reads ANQGSEA. Trimming shortened V by 3 bases and J by 5 bases, and 10 bases separated the two germline ends. As DNA, the CDR3 is TGCAGCGTTGACGGGCAGGGGAATGAAAAACTGTTTTTT. Protein product: CSVDGQGNEKLFF.

V and J are TRBV2 and TRBJ1-4; 8 nucleotides line up with TRBD1. V lost 4 bases to trimming and J lost 7 bases; unmatched junction nucleotides: 8. Germline values: CDR1 SNHLY, CDR2 FYNNEI. This CDR3 contains 15 residues. The CDR3 bases are TGTGCCAGCAGTGGAGACAGGGGAGGTTTTGAAAAACTGTTTTTT. Translation: CASSGDRGGFEKLFF.

The chain links TRBV7-3 to TRBJ1-2, with 8 nucleotides matching TRBD1. Germline V lookup: CDR1 SGHTA, CDR2 FQGTGA. This CDR3 has 14 residues. With V trimmed by 2 bases and J by 6 bases, 5 bases remained unmatched. CDR3 amino acids: CASSLGTGAHGYTF. Written as DNA, the CDR3 is TGTGCCAGCAGCTTAGGGACAGGAGCGCATGGCTACACCTTC.

This clone was detected only a few times. The chain uses TRBV7-2 and TRBJ2-5; 10 nucleotides line up with TRBD1. The CDR3 sequence is 15 residues long. CDR1 and CDR2 from the germline V gene are SGHTA and FQGNSA. V gave up 5 bases and J gave up 7 bases; unmatched junction bases: 10. The DNA for the CDR3 is TGTGCCAGCAGCCGGAGACAGGGGGCAGTAGGGACCCAGTACTTC. This gives the protein CASSRRQGAVGTQYF.

The chain carries TRBV11-2 and TRBJ2-5; 8 bases map to TRBD1. The CDR3 spans 14 residues. The J segment lost 5 bases and the V segment lost 5 bases, leaving 7 bases of the junction unmatched. Per the germline V gene, CDR1 is SGHAT and CDR2 is FQNNGV. The CDR3 DNA is TGTGCCAGCAGCCCAGGACAGGGAAGGGAGACCCAGTACTTC. As protein: CASSPGQGRETQYF.

In this sample, this clone turned up a few times. The chain recombines TRBV11-2 with TRBJ1-3; D not certain. Looked up from germline, CDR1 is SGHAT and CDR2 is FQNNGV. The CDR3 is 16 amino acids. V was trimmed by 0 bases and J by 0 bases, leaving 9 bases between them. The DNA of the CDR3 is TGTGCCAGCAGCTTAGATCCGGTGATCTCTGGAAACACCATATATTTT. Amino acids: CASSLDPVISGNTIYF.

V gene TRBV7-8 combines with J gene TRBJ1-1, with D maybe TRBD1 (5 bases). Germline loops: CDR1 SGHVS, CDR2 FQNEAQ. The CDR3 is 17 residues long. Trimming removed 2 bases at V and 2 bases at J, with 18 bases between. CDR3 in amino acids: CASSLPPPWGDNTEAFF. The CDR3 region has the DNA TGTGCCAGCAGCTTACCACCCCCGTGGGGGGATAACACTGAAGCTTTCTTT.

The chain employs TRBV9 and TRBJ1-6; D might be TRBD1 (5 bases). Germline V CDR1 and CDR2: SGDLS, YYNGEE. The CDR3 extends over 15 amino acids. With 4 bases removed from V and 7 bases from J, the gap between germline ends came to 15 bases. In nucleotides, the CDR3 is TGTGCCAGCAGCTTCACTCGGGGCGGAAATTCACCCCTCCACTTT. Its translation: CASSFTRGGNSPLHF.

The genes are TRBV7-2 and TRBJ1-1, with D perhaps matching TRBD1 (6 bases). Germline CDR1 and CDR2: SGHTA and FQGNSA. Trimming removed 4 bases from V and 5 bases from J, with 20 bases in between. This CDR3 spans 16 amino acids. The CDR3 DNA reads TGTGCCAGCAGCTCGACCCTTTTTAAGGGGGGGACTGAAGCTTTCTTT. Its protein is CASSSTLFKGGTEAFF.

This chain uses TRBV9 with TRBJ1-2; D is unclear. CDR1 is SGDLS and CDR2 is YYNGEE in the germline V gene. Between the trimmed V and J ends, which lost 4 bases and 4 bases, there was a span of 8 bases. CDR3 size: 12 residues. CDR3 sequence (DNA): TGTGCCAGCAGCTCTCGTGGCTATGGCTACACCTTC. This gives the protein CASSSRGYGYTF. Together with reference TRBV9 and TRBJ1-2, the CDR3 gives the full variable domain: DSGVTQTPKHLITATGQRVTLRCSPRSGDLSVYWYQQSLDQGLQFLIQYYNGEERAKGNILERFSAQQFPDLHSELNLSSLELGDSALYFCASSSRGYGYTFGSGTRLTVV.

The chain employs TRBV5-1 and TRBJ1-3; D gene ambiguous. Trimming removed 3 bases at V and 0 bases at J, with 4 bases between. Germline CDR1 is SGHRS and CDR2 is YFSETQ. The CDR3 totals 13 residues. CDR3 DNA sequence: TGCGCCAGCAGCTCTCGCTCTGGAAACACCATATATTTT. It translates to CASSSRSGNTIYF.